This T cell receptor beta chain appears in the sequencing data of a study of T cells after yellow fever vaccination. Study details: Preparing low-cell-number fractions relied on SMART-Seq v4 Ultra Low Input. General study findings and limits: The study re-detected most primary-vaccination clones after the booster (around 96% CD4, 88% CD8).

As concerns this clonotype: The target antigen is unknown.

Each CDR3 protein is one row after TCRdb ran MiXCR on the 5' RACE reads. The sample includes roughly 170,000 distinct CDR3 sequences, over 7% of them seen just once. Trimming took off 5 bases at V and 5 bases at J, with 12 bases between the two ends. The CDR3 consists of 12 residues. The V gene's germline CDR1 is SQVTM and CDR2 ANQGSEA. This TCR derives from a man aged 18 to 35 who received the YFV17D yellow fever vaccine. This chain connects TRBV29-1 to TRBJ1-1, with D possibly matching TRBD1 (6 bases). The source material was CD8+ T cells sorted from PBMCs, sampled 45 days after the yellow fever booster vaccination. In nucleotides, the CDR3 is TGCAGCGTTCCACGAGGGGGAACTGAAGCTTTCTTT. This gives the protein CSVPRGGTEAFF.